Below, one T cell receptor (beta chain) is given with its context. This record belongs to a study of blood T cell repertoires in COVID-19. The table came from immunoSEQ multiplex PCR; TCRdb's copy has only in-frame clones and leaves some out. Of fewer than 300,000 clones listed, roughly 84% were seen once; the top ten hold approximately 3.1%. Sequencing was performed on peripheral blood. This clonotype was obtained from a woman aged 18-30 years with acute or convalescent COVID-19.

The CDR3 nucleotides read TGTGCCAGCAGTTACGGACCGGGACAGGGTATCTACGAGCAGTACTTC. Its translation is CASSYGPGQGIYEQYF. The rearrangement joins TRBV11-2 to TRBJ2-7; 9 nucleotides agree with TRBD1. The length of the CDR3 is 16 residues. Per germline, CDR1 SGHAT and CDR2 FQNNGV. With 6 bases clipped from V and 3 bases from J, the junction kept 12 bases outside the gene matches.